The rows below give T cell receptor beta chains drawn from one sample of a study of blood T cell repertoires in COVID-19. Repertoires were generated with immunoSEQ multiplex PCR, while TCRdb's copy carries only in-frame clones and drops some. The data contain a few hundred thousand clones, approximately 89% of them singletons. The sequencing input was PBMCs or T cells enriched from blood (not recorded which). The receptors originated from a man between 40 and 49 years old in a cohort exposed to, infected with or recovered from COVID-19 (not recorded which). The CDR3 runs from the conserved cysteine through the conserved F or W. D genes are given only for firm matches. Expanded clones are given a class, and other clones once, few, many or no size at all.

j_call d_call clone_size v_call cdr3_nt cdr3_aa
TRBJ1-2 TRBD1 . TRBV18 TGTGCCAGCTCCCGAGGACAGGGGGAGTCTGGCTACACCTTC CASSRGQGESGYTF
TRBJ2-5 TRBD2 once TRBV7-2 TGTGCCAGCAGCTTAGCGAAAGGACTAGCGGGTTTCCAAGAGACCCAGTACTTC CASSLAKGLAGFQETQYF
TRBJ1-6 TRBD1 . TRBV7-2 TGTGCCAGCAGCTTAGTCCCCGGACAGGGAAATTCACCCCTCCACTTT CASSLVPGQGNSPLHF
TRBJ2-3 TRBD2 . TRBV24-1 TGTGCCACCACCTTTACTAGCGGGAAATTGGCAGATACGCAGTATTTT CATTFTSGKLADTQYF
TRBJ2-3 TRBD2 . TRBV5-8 TGTGCCAGCCGACTAGCGGGAACAGATACGCAGTATTTT CASRLAGTDTQYF
TRBJ1-4 TRBD1 . TRBV7-2 TGTGCCAGCAGCGGCCGCAGGACAGGGTTAAATGAAAAACTGTTTTTT CASSGRRTGLNEKLFF
TRBJ1-3 . . TRBV6-1 TGTGCCAGCAGTGATATCACAGGGAGATTAGGCGGCACCATATATTTT CASSDITGRLGGTIYF
TRBJ2-5 . . TRBV10-3 TGTGCCATCAAAGGGCGGGGCCAAGAGACCCAGTACTTC CAIKGRGQETQYF
TRBJ2-7 . . TRBV7-2 TGTGCCAGCACCACGAGGACAGCTTACGAGCAGTACTTC CASTTRTAYEQYF
TRBJ2-1 TRBD2 . TRBV3-1/TRBV3-2 TGTGCCAGCAGCCAAATAGCGGGAGGAGGTAGGAATGAGCAGTTCTTC CASSQIAGGGRNEQFF
TRBJ2-7 TRBD2 once TRBV7-2 TGTGCCAGCAGCCCGAGATCCGGGACTAGCTACGAGCAGTACTTC CASSPRSGTSYEQYF
TRBJ1-6 TRBD1 . TRBV18 TGTGCCAGCTCACCGGACAGGGTCTCACCCCTCCACTTT CASSPDRVSPLHF
TRBJ2-3 . . TRBV11-3 TGTGCCAGCAGCTTGACAGGAAACACAGATACGCAGTATTTT CASSLTGNTDTQYF
TRBJ2-7 TRBD2 . TRBV3-1/TRBV3-2 TGTGCCAGCAGCCTCACTGCTAGCGGGAGTTACGAGCAGTACTTC CASSLTASGSYEQYF
TRBJ1-6 TRBD1 . TRBV2 TGTGCCAGCAGGATAACCGGGACAGAGAATTCACCCCTCCACTTT CASRITGTENSPLHF
TRBJ1-1 . once TRBV10-3 TGTGCCATCAGTGGGGGAGGAGGGACTGAAGCTTTCTTT CAISGGGGTEAFF
TRBJ2-7 TRBD2 . TRBV7-2 TGTGCCACTAACCGGGCTAGCGGGAGTTACGAGCAGTACTTC CATNRASGSYEQYF
TRBJ1-2 . . TRBV19 TGTGCCAGTATGGGGCCAGGGGTTAGGAACTATGGCTACACCTTC CASMGPGVRNYGYTF
TRBJ2-4 . . TRBV30 TGTGCCTGGAGCCGGAAAAACATTCAGTACTTC CAWSRKNIQYF
TRBJ1-5 . . TRBV5-6 TGTGCCAGCAGCTCTGGGGGCGGTAGGGATCAGCCCCAGCATTTT CASSSGGGRDQPQHF
TRBJ2-3 . . TRBV7-2 TGTGCCAGCAGCTTACTTTTGGATACGCAGTATTTT CASSLLLDTQYF
TRBJ1-1 . . TRBV7-2 TGTGCCAGCAGCTGGGCAGGCCAGAACACTGAAGCTTTCTTT CASSWAGQNTEAFF
TRBJ1-1 . once TRBV11-2 TGTGCCAGCAGCTTGGTCGGGTTAGACACTGAAGCTTTCTTT CASSLVGLDTEAFF
TRBJ2-7 TRBD1 few TRBV5-4 TGTGCCAGCACCGCTGACAGGGGGGGGACCTACGAGCAGTACTTC CASTADRGGTYEQYF
TRBJ1-4 . once TRBV29-1 TGCAGCGTTAGGGGGGGCTCAGGGACTAATGAAAAACTGTTTTTT CSVRGGSGTNEKLFF
TRBJ2-1 . . TRBV24-1 TGTGCCACCAGTGATCCGAAGGCTAGCGTCAATGAGCAGTTCTTC CATSDPKASVNEQFF
TRBJ2-3 . . TRBV7-9 TGTGCCAGCAGCCCACGCGGAGGACTCACAGATACGCAGTATTTT CASSPRGGLTDTQYF